Presented here are 26 T cell receptor beta chains from one specimen sequenced in a study of blood T cells in healthy people across ages (dated by TCRdb to between 2015 and 2017). The library was built by means of 5' RACE. Reads for this sample came from an Illumina HiSeq 2500. The second PCR ran for roughly 7 to 11 cycles and used a J-beta primer mix along with a sample-barcoded 5' primer. TCRdb passed the public sequencing reads through fastp at Q25 and MiXCR, retaining productive beta sequences. CDR3 protein sequences are deduplicated, and each keeps its most common genes and DNA. The sample includes 540,000 or so distinct CDR3 sequences, with less than 60% observed a single time. In total, the top ten clones hold under 30% of the sample. The sequencing input was blood. All receptors derive from a man aged 80 or over in good health.

This sequence joins TRBV5-1 and TRBJ2-7, with 9 bases fitting TRBD2. The germline gives CDR1 SGHRS, CDR2 YFSETQ. The CDR3 runs to 16 residues. V gave up 4 bases and J gave up 2 bases; unmatched junction bases: 10. CDR3 nucleotide sequence: TGCGCCAGCAGCCCTGGAAGGACTAGCGTCCCCTACGAGCAGTACTTC. Translation: CASSPGRTSVPYEQYF.

In its sample, this clonotype was seen many times. The chain carries TRBV6-5 and TRBJ2-3; no firm D call. From germline, CDR1 is MNHEY and CDR2 SVGAGI. V was clipped by 5 bases and J by 3 bases, with 9 bases between them. This CDR3 has 13 residues. The CDR3, as DNA: TGTGCCAGCAGTGCCCCCTCAACAGATACGCAGTATTTT. This codes for CASSAPSTDTQYF.

This clonotype was observed a handful of times. The chain couples TRBV5-1 to TRBJ2-7, with a possible D match to TRBD1 (7 bases). This CDR3 region has 15 residues. The V gene lost 2 bases and the J gene lost 5 bases, with 17 bases spanning the gap. Germline CDR1 and CDR2: SGHRS and YFSETQ. The CDR3 sequence: CASSLIPGGINEQYF. The CDR3 bases are TGCGCCAGCAGCTTAATCCCAGGGGGGATCAACGAGCAGTACTTC.

The CDR3 region is CASSRNRGGRADTQYF. The CDR3 DNA sequence: TGTGCCAGCAGCCGAAATCGGGGGGGCCGGGCAGATACGCAGTATTTT. The chain has TRBV6-5 and TRBJ2-3; TRBD2 agrees at 8 bases. CDR1 MNHEY and CDR2 SVGAGI come from the germline V gene. This CDR3 spans 16 amino acids. With 6 bases clipped from V and 4 bases from J, the junction kept 12 bases outside the gene matches.

The chain carries TRBV4-1 and TRBJ2-5; D not resolved. Per the germline V gene, CDR1 is MGHRA and CDR2 is YSYEKL. The V gene lost 0 bases and the J gene lost 1 base, with 9 bases spanning the gap. The CDR3 is made up of 15 amino acids. The CDR3 here is CASSQDLGSQETQYF. CDR3 DNA: TGCGCCAGCAGCCAAGATCTAGGTAGCCAAGAGACCCAGTACTTC.

This clonotype was seen a few times. V usage is TRBV7-9 and J usage is TRBJ2-1, with D perhaps TRBD1 (5 bases). Deletions cut 0 bases from V and 7 bases from J, with 7 bases between. The germline V gene has CDR1 SEHNR and CDR2 FQNEAQ (reference sequence). This CDR3 spans 13 amino acids. The CDR3 region has the DNA TGTGCCAGCAGCTTAGCCAGGGCGAATGAGCAGTTCTTC. Its protein product is CASSLARANEQFF.

Note on this clonotype: With a much larger clone just one base away, this may be a read error. This sequence joins TRBV9 and TRBJ2-7; possibly TRBD1 for D (6 bases). The length of the CDR3 is 15 residues. Germline V gene sequence: CDR1 SGDLS, CDR2 YYNGEE. The CDR3 region is CTSSVGDTTFYEQYF. The CDR3 region has the DNA TGTACCAGCAGCGTGGGGGACACCACCTTTTACGAGCAGTACTTC.

The V gene is TRBV12-3 or TRBV12-4, the J gene TRBJ1-1, with unresolved D. Deletions cut 5 bases from V and 4 bases from J, with 14 bases between. The CDR3 loop spans 14 amino acids. DNA for the CDR3: TGTGCCAGCAGTCCGCCCCCAGGATCCACTGAAGCTTTCTTT. Residues: CASSPPPGSTEAFF.

This clonotype was counted between two and nine times. The rearrangement joins TRBV27 to TRBJ2-5, with D unclear. CDR1 MNHEY and CDR2 SMNVEV come from the germline V gene (reference sequence). This CDR3 spans 13 amino acids. V dropped 6 bases and J dropped 2 bases, with 10 bases sitting between them. The CDR3 DNA reads TGTGCCAGCAGGCTACACTCGCAAGAGACCCAGTACTTC. Its translation is CASRLHSQETQYF.

The CDR3 DNA sequence: TGTGCCAGCGCTTGGAGTCCCGGGGCGGACGAGCAGTTCTTC. The encoded protein is CASAWSPGADEQFF. This sequence joins TRBV2 and TRBJ2-1; D may match TRBD1 or TRBD2 (5 bases each). The germline V and J ends were trimmed by 8 bases and 10 bases, with 21 bases remaining between them. The CDR3 loop spans 14 amino acids. The germline V gene has CDR1 SNHLY and CDR2 FYNNEI.

The rearrangement joins TRBV4-3 to TRBJ1-2, with a tentative D call TRBD1 (5 bases). V was shortened by 0 bases and J by 6 bases, with 8 bases between the two germline ends. The germline CDR1 and CDR2 sequences are LGHNA and YSLEER. The CDR3 sequence is 13 residues long. CDR3 sequence (DNA): TGCGCCAGCAGCCAAGATCTAGGGGATGGCTACACCTTC. Translated: CASSQDLGDGYTF.

The chain couples TRBV6-1 to TRBJ2-5; perhaps TRBD1 as D (6 bases). This CDR3 comprises 12 residues. Looked up from germline, CDR1 is MNHNS and CDR2 is SASEGT. Trimming took off 8 bases at V and 11 bases at J, with 18 bases between the two ends. DNA for the CDR3: TGTGCCAGCGGACAGCCGAGCTTAGAACAGTACTTC. Its protein product is CASGQPSLEQYF.

The CDR3 is CASSFQAGDRNEQFF. The CDR3 DNA reads as TGCGCCAGCAGCTTCCAGGCGGGAGACCGGAATGAGCAGTTCTTC. The rearrangement joins TRBV5-1 to TRBJ2-1; TRBD2 agrees at 7 bases. This CDR3 is 15 amino acids long. Germline loops: CDR1 SGHRS, CDR2 YFSETQ. With V trimmed by 2 bases and J by 7 bases, 9 bases remained unmatched. Based on the CDR3 plus reference TRBV5-1 and TRBJ2-1, the full variable domain is KAGVTQTPRYLIKTRGQQVTLSCSPISGHRSVSWYQQTPGQGLQFLFEYFSETQRNKGNFPGRFSGRQFSNSRSEMNVSTLELGDSALYLCASSFQAGDRNEQFFGPGTRLTVL.

The V gene is TRBV30, the J gene TRBJ2-1; 8 nucleotides match TRBD2. Germline V CDR1 and CDR2: GTSNPN, SVGIG (reference sequence). V lost 1 base, J lost 6 bases, and 5 bases stayed unmatched. There are 14 residues in the CDR3. The CDR3 protein is CAWSGTSLGNEQFF. The CDR3 DNA sequence: TGTGCCTGGAGTGGGACTAGCTTGGGCAATGAGCAGTTCTTC.

This clonotype has just a few counts. The chain uses TRBV6-2 or TRBV6-3 and TRBJ2-2; perhaps D is TRBD1 or TRBD2 (5 bases each). V was cut by 4 bases and J by 2 bases, with 20 bases left in between. Germline CDR1 MNHEY, CDR2 SVGEGT. The CDR3 runs 18 residues. CDR3 DNA: TGTGCCAGCAGTTCCGCCCCGGGACGGATGCCCAACACCGGGGAGCTGTTTTTT. Translation: CASSSAPGRMPNTGELFF.

The rearrangement joins TRBV5-1 to TRBJ1-2, with 7 positions matching TRBD1. V was pared by 3 bases and J by 4 bases, with 6 bases of the junction left unmatched. The germline V gene encodes CDR1 SGHRS and CDR2 YFSETQ. The CDR3 contains 14 residues. DNA of the CDR3: TGCGCCAGCAGCTGGACAGGAGGCGGCTATGGCTACACCTTC. Protein sequence: CASSWTGGGYGYTF.

This clonotype came up a few times. The rearrangement uses TRBV6-5 and TRBJ2-7; tentatively, D is TRBD1 (5 bases). The CDR3 has 12 amino acids. Between the trimmed V and J ends, which lost 9 bases and 5 bases, there was a span of 14 bases. The germline V gene encodes CDR1 MNHEY and CDR2 SVGAGI. Here the CDR3 DNA reads TGTGCCAGTGCTCAGGGTCATAACGAGCAGTACTTC. As protein: CASAQGHNEQYF.

The chain recombines TRBV21-1 with TRBJ1-2; TRBD1 is taken as the D call from the table, unchecked against the DNA. TRBV21-1 is a pseudogene. This CDR3 has 18 residues. CDR3 in DNA: TGTGCCAGCAGCAATACCGGGACAGGGGGCCCAGGTGGCTATGGCTACACCTTC. Translation gives CASSNTGTGGPGGYGYTF.

Turning to this clonotype: This may stem from a read error, because a much larger clone lies one nucleotide away. This sequence joins TRBV29-1 and TRBJ2-7; D may match TRBD1 or TRBD2 (5 bases each). With the DNA end fitting TRBJ2-5 better, the J assignment may be wrong. In germline, CDR1 is SQVTM, CDR2 ANQGSEA. This CDR3 contains 12 residues. In DNA, the CDR3 is TGCAGCGTCCGTCCGGGTGGGGGGACCCAGTACTTC. It translates to CSVRPGGGTQYF.

The CDR3 reads CASSVGGTLLYNEQFF. In nucleotides, the CDR3 is TGTGCCAGCAGCGTAGGAGGGACACTTCTTTACAATGAGCAGTTCTTC. The chain recombines TRBV5-6 with TRBJ2-1; D is tentatively TRBD1 or TRBD2 (6 bases each). This CDR3 has 16 amino acids. Trimming took off 4 bases at V and 4 bases at J, with 18 bases between the two ends. In germline, CDR1 is SGHDT, CDR2 YYEEEE.

This clonotype was seen repeatedly, ten times or more. The chain employs TRBV5-1 and TRBJ2-1; 11 bases agree with TRBD2. CDR1 SGHRS and CDR2 YFSETQ come from the germline V gene. The CDR3 is 15 residues long. The V gene end was trimmed by 4 bases and the J gene end by 6 bases; junction bases not matched to a gene: 6. The CDR3 region has the DNA TGCGCCAGCAGCAAGCTAGCGGGGGGAATCAATGAGCAGTTCTTC. It yields the protein CASSKLAGGINEQFF.

The chain has TRBV7-2 and TRBJ2-2, with D unclear. This CDR3 comprises 13 residues. Trimming removed 5 bases from V and 5 bases from J, with 9 bases in between. In germline, CDR1 is SGHTA, CDR2 FQGNSA. This CDR3 is CASSASSTGELFF. Written as DNA, the CDR3 is TGTGCCAGCAGCGCGTCTAGTACCGGGGAGCTGTTTTTT.

This clonotype was picked up many times. The chain is built from TRBV6-5 and TRBJ1-2, with TRBD1 as a possible D gene (5 bases). The V and J ends lost 0 bases and 7 bases respectively, with 15 bases between them. From germline, CDR1 is MNHEY and CDR2 SVGAGI. The CDR3 length is 15 residues. The CDR3 spells CASSYSNLGRGGYTF. In DNA, the CDR3 is TGTGCCAGCAGTTACTCGAATTTGGGGCGGGGTGGCTACACCTTC.

This clonotype has a handful of counts. The chain links TRBV25-1 to TRBJ2-3; D is unresolved. V lost 4 bases and J lost 3, with 8 bases in between. The CDR3 contains 13 residues. The germline gives CDR1 MGHDK, CDR2 SYGVNS. The CDR3 DNA reads as TGTGCCAGCAGTGCCCTGGGAACAGATACGCAGTATTTT. Amino acids: CASSALGTDTQYF.

V and J are TRBV2 and TRBJ2-4; 8 bases are a match to TRBD1. The J call may be in error: the DNA end matches TRBJ2-7 better. The germline V gene encodes CDR1 SNHLY and CDR2 FYNNEI. The CDR3 runs to 14 residues. The CDR3 sequence: CASSADRAPSEQYF. In nucleotides, the CDR3 is TGTGCCAGCAGTGCGGACAGGGCCCCTTCCGAGCAGTACTTC.

There are a few counts of this clonotype. A much larger clone lies a single base off, so this may be a read error. The genes are TRBV7-2 and TRBJ1-2; TRBD1 is a possible D gene (6 bases). This CDR3 spans 14 amino acids. Germline CDR1 and CDR2: SGHTA and FQGNSA. Trimming cost V 5 bases and J 4 bases, with 14 bases left between them. This CDR3 is CASSVNRDSYGYTF. CDR3 bases: TGTGCCAGCAGCGTAAACAGGGATAGCTATGGCTACACCTTC.